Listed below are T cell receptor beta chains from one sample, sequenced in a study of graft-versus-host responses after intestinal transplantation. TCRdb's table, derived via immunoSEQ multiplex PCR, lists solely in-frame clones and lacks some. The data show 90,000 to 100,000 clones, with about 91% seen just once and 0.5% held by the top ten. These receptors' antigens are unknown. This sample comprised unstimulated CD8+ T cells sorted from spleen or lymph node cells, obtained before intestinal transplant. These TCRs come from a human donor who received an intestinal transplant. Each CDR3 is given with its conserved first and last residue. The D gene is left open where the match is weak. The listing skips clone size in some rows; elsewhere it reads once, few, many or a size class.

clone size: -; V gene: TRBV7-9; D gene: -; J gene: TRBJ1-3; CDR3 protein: CASSSFSGNTIYF; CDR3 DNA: TGTGCCAGCAGCTCCTTCTCTGGAAACACCATATATTTT
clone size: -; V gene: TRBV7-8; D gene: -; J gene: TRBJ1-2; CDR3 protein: CASSRGQIGYTF; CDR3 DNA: TGTGCCAGCAGCAGGGGACAAATTGGCTACACCTTC
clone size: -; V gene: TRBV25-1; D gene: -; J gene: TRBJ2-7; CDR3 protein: CASSAGAAEQYF; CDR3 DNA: TGTGCCAGCAGTGCTGGGGCGGCCGAGCAGTACTTC
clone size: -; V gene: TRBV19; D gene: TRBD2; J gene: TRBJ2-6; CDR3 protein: CASSWGGAGANVLTF; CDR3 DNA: TGTGCCAGTAGTTGGGGGGGAGCTGGGGCCAACGTCCTGACTTTC
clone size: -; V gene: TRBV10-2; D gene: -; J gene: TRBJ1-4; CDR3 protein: CASWAGVEEKLFF; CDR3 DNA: TGCGCCAGCTGGGCAGGGGTCGAAGAAAAACTGTTTTTT
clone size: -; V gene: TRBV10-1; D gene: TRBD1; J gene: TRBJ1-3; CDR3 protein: CASSPGQGGNTIYF; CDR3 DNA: TGCGCCAGCAGCCCTGGACAGGGTGGAAACACCATATATTTT
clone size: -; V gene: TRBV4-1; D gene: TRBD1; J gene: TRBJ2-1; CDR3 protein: CASSQLDRGDNEQFF; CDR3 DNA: TGCGCCAGCAGCCAATTGGACAGGGGGGACAATGAGCAGTTCTTC
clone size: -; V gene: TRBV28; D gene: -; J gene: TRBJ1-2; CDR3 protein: CASSLVGHAAIYGYTF; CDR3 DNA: TGTGCCAGCAGTTTAGTGGGACACGCTGCGATCTATGGCTACACCTTC
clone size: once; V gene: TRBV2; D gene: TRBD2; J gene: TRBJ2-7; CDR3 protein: CASRERGAYEQYF; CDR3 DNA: TGTGCCTCCCGGGAGCGGGGGGCTTACGAGCAGTACTTC
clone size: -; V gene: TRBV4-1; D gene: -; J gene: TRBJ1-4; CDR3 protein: CASSPKELHIEKLFF; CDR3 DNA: TGCGCCAGCAGCCCCAAGGAACTACACATTGAAAAACTGTTTTTT
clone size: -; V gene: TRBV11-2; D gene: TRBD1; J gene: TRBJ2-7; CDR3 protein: CASRHPGQGNSPTYEQYF; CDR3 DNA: TGTGCCAGCAGGCATCCCGGACAGGGCAACTCACCAACCTACGAGCAGTACTTC
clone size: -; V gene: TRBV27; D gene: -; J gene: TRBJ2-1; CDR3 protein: CASSLSPPLLGEDNEQFF; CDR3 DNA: TGTGCCAGCAGTTTATCGCCTCCCCTACTAGGGGAGGACAATGAGCAGTTCTTC
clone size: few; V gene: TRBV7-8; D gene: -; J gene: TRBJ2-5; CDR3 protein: CASSLVGGSGLQETQYF; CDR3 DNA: TGTGCCAGCAGCTTAGTTGGGGGGAGCGGCCTACAAGAGACCCAGTACTTC
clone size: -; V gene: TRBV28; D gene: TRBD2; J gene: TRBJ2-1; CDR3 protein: CASSQRERSYNEQFF; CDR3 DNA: TGTGCCAGCAGTCAGCGGGAACGCTCCTACAATGAGCAGTTCTTC
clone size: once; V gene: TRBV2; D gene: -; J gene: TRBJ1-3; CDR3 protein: CASKTDSGSGNTIYF; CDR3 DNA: TGTGCCAGCAAAACAGATTCTGGCTCTGGAAACACCATATATTTT
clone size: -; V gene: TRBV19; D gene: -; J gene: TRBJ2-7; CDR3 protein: CASVPRAGPTYEQYF; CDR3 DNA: TGTGCCAGTGTCCCCCGCGCGGGGCCTACCTACGAGCAGTACTTC
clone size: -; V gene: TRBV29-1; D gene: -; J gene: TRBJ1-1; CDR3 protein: CSVVRGTNTEAFF; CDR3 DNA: TGCAGCGTCGTAAGGGGGACGAACACTGAAGCTTTCTTT
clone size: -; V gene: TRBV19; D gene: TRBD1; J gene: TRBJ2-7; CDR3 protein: CASSPGQFYEQYF; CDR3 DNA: TGTGCCAGTAGTCCGGGACAGTTCTACGAGCAGTACTTC
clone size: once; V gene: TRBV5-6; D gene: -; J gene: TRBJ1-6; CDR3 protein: CASSLYPEGNSPLHF; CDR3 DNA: TGTGCCAGCAGCTTGTACCCGGAGGGAAATTCACCCCTCCACTTT
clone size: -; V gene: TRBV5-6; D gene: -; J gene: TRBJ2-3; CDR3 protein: CASSGGMGADTQYF; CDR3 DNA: TGTGCCAGCAGCGGAGGGATGGGGGCAGATACGCAGTATTTT
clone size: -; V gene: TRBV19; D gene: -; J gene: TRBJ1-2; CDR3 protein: CASSMAATSLFYGYTF; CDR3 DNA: TGTGCCAGTAGTATGGCAGCGACCAGCCTCTTCTATGGCTACACCTTC
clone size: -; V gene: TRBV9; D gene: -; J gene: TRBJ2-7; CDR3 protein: CASSVGAGTYEQYF; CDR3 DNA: TGTGCCAGCAGCGTAGGGGCAGGGACCTACGAGCAGTACTTC
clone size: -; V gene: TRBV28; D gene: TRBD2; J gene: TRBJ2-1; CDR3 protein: CASSLWSGRASYNEQFF; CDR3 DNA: TGTGCCAGCAGTTTATGGTCCGGGAGGGCCTCGTACAATGAGCAGTTCTTC
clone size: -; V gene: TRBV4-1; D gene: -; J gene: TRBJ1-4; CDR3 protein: CASSQVSQGGEKLFF; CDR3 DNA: TGCGCCAGCAGCCAAGTCTCACAGGGCGGTGAAAAACTGTTTTTT
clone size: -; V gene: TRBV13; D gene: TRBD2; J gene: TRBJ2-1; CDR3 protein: CASSSGLAGGHEQFF; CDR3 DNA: TGTGCCAGCAGCTCGGGACTAGCGGGAGGTCATGAGCAGTTCTTC
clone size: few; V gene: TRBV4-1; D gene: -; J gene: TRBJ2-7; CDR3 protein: CASSQGAQGGNEQYF; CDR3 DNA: TGCGCCAGCAGCCAAGGGGCGCAGGGTGGCAACGAGCAGTACTTC
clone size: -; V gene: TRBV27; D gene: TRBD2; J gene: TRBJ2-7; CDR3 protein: CASNKHGRDLAEQYF; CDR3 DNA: TGTGCCAGCAATAAACACGGGAGGGATTTGGCCGAGCAGTACTTC
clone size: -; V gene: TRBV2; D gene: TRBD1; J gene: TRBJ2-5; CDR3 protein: CATSNRGQGFGETQYF; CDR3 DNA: TGTGCCACCAGCAATCGTGGACAGGGCTTCGGAGAGACCCAGTACTTC
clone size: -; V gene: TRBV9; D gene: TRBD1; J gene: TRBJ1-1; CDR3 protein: CASSVDRGAEAFF; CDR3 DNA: TGTGCCAGCAGCGTAGACAGGGGAGCCGAAGCTTTCTTT
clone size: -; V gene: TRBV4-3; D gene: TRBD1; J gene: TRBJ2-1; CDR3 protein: CASSQATGADEQFF; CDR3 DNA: TGCGCCAGCAGCCAAGCAACAGGGGCGGATGAGCAGTTCTTC
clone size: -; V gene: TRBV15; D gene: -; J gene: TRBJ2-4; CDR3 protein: CATSSPVNIQYF; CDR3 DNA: TGTGCCACCAGCTCCCCGGTAAACATTCAGTACTTC
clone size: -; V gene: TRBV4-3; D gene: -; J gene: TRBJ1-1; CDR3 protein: CASSLARGMNTEAFF; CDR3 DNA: TGCGCCAGCAGCCTCGCCCGGGGTATGAACACTGAAGCTTTCTTT
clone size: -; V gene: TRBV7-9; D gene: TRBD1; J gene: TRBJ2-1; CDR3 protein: CASRQQGAYNEQFF; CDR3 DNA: TGTGCCAGCAGACAACAGGGGGCCTACAATGAGCAGTTCTTC
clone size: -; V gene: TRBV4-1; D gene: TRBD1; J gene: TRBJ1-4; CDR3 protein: CASSHDRAATNEKLFF; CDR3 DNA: TGCGCCAGCAGCCATGACAGGGCGGCAACTAATGAAAAACTGTTTTTT
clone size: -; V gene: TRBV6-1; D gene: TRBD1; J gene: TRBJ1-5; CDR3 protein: CAILDRGVNQPQHF; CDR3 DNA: TGTGCCATCCTTGACAGGGGGGTCAATCAGCCCCAGCATTTT
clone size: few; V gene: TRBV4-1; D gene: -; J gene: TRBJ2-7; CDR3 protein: CASSPREGAAYEQYF; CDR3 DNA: TGCGCCAGCAGCCCCAGGGAAGGGGCTGCCTACGAGCAGTACTTC
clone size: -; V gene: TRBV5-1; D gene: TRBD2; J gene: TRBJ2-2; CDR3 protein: CASSLGVTSGGKTYTGELFF; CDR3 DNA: TGCGCCAGCAGCTTGGGCGTCACTAGCGGGGGGAAAACCTACACCGGGGAGCTGTTTTTT
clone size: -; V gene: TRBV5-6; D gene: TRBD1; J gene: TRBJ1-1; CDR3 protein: CASSRQGFGPTEAFF; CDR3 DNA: TGTGCCAGCAGCCGACAGGGGTTCGGTCCCACTGAAGCTTTCTTT
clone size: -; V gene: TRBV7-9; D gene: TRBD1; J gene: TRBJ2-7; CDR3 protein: CASSFPRDRVPYEQYF; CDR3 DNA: TGTGCCAGCAGCTTTCCCCGGGACAGGGTACCCTACGAGCAGTACTTC
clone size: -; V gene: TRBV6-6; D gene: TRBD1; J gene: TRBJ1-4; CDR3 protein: CASRNTVGTGNEKLFF; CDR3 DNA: TGTGCCAGCAGAAACACCGTCGGGACAGGAAATGAAAAACTGTTTTTT
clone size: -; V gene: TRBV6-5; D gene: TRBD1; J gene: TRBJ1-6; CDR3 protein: CASSSTGGFYNSPLHF; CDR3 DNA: TGTGCCAGCAGTTCGACAGGGGGCTTCTATAATTCACCCCTCCACTTT
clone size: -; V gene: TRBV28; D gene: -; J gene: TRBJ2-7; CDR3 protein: CASSLRSREQYF; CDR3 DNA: TGTGCCAGCAGTTTACGATCTAGGGAGCAGTACTTC
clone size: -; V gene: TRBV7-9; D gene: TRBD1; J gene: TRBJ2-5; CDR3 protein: CAISGQGSGETQYF; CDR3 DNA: TGTGCCATATCGGGACAGGGCTCGGGCGAGACCCAGTACTTC
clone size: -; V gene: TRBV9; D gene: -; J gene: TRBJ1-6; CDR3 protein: CASSVGESIVGGNNSPLHF; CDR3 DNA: TGTGCCAGCAGCGTAGGTGAATCCATCGTCGGCGGAAATAATTCACCCCTCCACTTT
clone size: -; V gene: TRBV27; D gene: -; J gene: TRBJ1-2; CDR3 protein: CASSLSPGSGYTF; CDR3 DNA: TGTGCCAGCAGTTTATCCCCGGGGAGCGGCTACACCTTC
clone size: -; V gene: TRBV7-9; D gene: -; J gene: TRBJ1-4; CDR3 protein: CASSQDRSEKLFF; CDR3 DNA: TGTGCCAGCAGCCAGGACAGATCCGAAAAACTGTTTTTT
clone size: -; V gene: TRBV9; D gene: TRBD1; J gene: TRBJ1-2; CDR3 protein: CASSVGTAYGYTF; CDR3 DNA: TGTGCCAGCAGCGTGGGGACAGCTTATGGCTACACCTTC
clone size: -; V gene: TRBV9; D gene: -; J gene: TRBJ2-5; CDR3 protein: CASSVGLSHQETQYF; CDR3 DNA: TGTGCCAGCAGCGTAGGGCTTTCTCATCAAGAGACCCAGTACTTC
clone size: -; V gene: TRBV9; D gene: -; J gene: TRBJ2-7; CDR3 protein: CASSALAHSYEQYF; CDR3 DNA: TGTGCCAGCAGCGCTCTAGCGCACTCCTACGAGCAGTACTTC
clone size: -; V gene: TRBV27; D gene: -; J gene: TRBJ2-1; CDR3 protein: CASSLREPPYNEQFF; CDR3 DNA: TGTGCCAGCAGCCTCAGGGAACCCCCCTACAATGAGCAGTTCTTC
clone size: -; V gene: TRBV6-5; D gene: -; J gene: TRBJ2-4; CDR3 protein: CASGEGANIQYF; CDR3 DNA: TGTGCCAGCGGAGAAGGTGCAAACATTCAGTACTTC
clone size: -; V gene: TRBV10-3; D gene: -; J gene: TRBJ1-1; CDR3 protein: CASSEPRYSVGTEAFF; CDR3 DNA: TGTGCCAGCAGTGAACCCCGTTACAGTGTCGGCACTGAAGCTTTCTTT